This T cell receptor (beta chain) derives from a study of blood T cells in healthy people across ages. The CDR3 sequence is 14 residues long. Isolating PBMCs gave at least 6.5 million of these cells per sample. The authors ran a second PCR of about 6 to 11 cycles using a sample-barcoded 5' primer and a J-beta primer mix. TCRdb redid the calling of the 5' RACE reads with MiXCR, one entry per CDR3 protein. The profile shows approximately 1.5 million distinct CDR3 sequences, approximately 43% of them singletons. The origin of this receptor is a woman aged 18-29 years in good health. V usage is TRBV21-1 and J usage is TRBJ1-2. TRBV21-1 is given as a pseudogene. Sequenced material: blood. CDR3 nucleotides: TGTGCCAGCAGCAAAGCGCGTCCTTACTATGGCTACACCTTC. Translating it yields CASSKARPYYGYTF.